Presented here are 15 T cell receptor beta chains from one specimen sequenced in a study of CD8+ T cells in alopecia areata. Noted treatment: oral pan-JAK inhibitor, 5-10 mg twice daily. As the sequencing template, cDNA was produced by extracting RNA and reverse transcribing it. Profiled with immunoSEQ multiplex PCR; TCRdb holds only in-frame clones, not every one. The table records some 130,000 clones, about 56% of them present only once. The sequencing here drew on CD8+ T cells sorted from blood, taken at week 4, from a patient treated with tofacitinib. These receptors were taken from a human donor with alopecia areata.

V and J are TRBV29-1 and TRBJ2-3; D might be TRBD2 (5 bases). CDR3 length equals 13 residues. Between the trimmed V and J ends, which lost 0 bases and 6 bases, there was a span of 10 bases. Germline V gives CDR1 SQVTM, CDR2 ANQGSEA. The CDR3 DNA reads TGCAGCGTTGAAGAGTTAGCGACCGATACGCAGTATTTT. Its protein product is CSVEELATDTQYF.

The chain combines TRBV30 with TRBJ2-1; TRBD1 is a possible D gene (5 bases). V dropped 2 bases and J dropped 9 bases, with 14 bases sitting between them. The length of the CDR3 is 13 residues. Per the germline V gene, CDR1 is GTSNPN and CDR2 is SVGIG (reference sequence). For the CDR3, the DNA is TGTGCCTGGAGTACCGACAGTCCGGTTGAGCAGTTCTTC. It translates to CAWSTDSPVEQFF.

This chain joins TRBV7-9 and TRBJ2-3; D is unresolved. Trimming took off 1 base at V and 2 bases at J, with 4 bases between the two ends. This CDR3 spans 13 amino acids. Germline CDR1 is SEHNR and CDR2 is FQNEAQ (reference sequence). The CDR3 DNA sequence: TGTGCCAGCAGCTTAGAGGCCACAGATACGCAGTATTTT. Its protein product is CASSLEATDTQYF.

The chain links TRBV29-1 to TRBJ1-2; a possible D gene is TRBD1 (5 bases). The CDR3 length is 16 residues. The V end was cut by 5 bases, the J end by 4 bases, with 23 bases between. Germline lookup yields CDR1 SQVTM and CDR2 ANQGSEA. Written as DNA, the CDR3 is TGCAGCGTTTATGCATTGACAGAGCGAAATCCCTATGGCTACACCTTC. It specifies CSVYALTERNPYGYTF.

A remark on this clone: Other nucleotide sequences in the sample specify the same CDR3. The V and J genes are TRBV6-1 and TRBJ2-5; 11 bases align to TRBD2. The CDR3 contains 15 residues. Trimming took 2 bases from V and 1 from J; bases not matched to a gene: 0. CDR1 and CDR2 from the germline V gene are MNHNS and SASEGT. CDR3 amino acids: CASSELAGGQETQYF. Written as DNA, the CDR3 is TGTGCCAGCAGTGAACTAGCGGGGGGCCAAGAGACCCAGTACTTC.

The CDR3 bases are TGTGCCATCAGTGAGGATCGCGGGGCCGGGGATGAGCAGTTCTTC. The encoded protein is CAISEDRGAGDEQFF. The V and J genes are TRBV10-3 and TRBJ2-1; D is perhaps TRBD2 (6 bases). The CDR3 is 15 amino acids. Trimming took off 2 bases at V and 8 bases at J, with 16 bases between the two ends. Germline CDR1 is ENHRY and CDR2 is SYGVKD.

The genes are TRBV5-6 and TRBJ2-5; TRBD2 matches 11 bases. This CDR3 has 15 amino acids. After removal of 2 bases from V and 5 bases from J, the junction contained 5 bases not matched to a gene. Germline CDR1 SGHDT, CDR2 YYEEEE. As DNA, the CDR3 is TGTGCCAGCAGCTTCCTAGCGGGGGGCCCGGAGACCCAGTACTTC. The encoded protein is CASSFLAGGPETQYF.

The V and J genes are TRBV6-6 and TRBJ1-1, with 10 bases matching TRBD1. V was clipped by 8 bases and J by 1 base; unmatched bases: 4. CDR1 and CDR2 (germline): MNHNY, SVGAGI (reference sequence). The CDR3 runs 14 residues. The CDR3 loop is CASARQGANTEAFF. As DNA, the CDR3 is TGTGCCAGCGCCAGACAGGGGGCGAACACTGAAGCTTTCTTT.

This clone was picked up a small number of times. The rearrangement joins TRBV29-1 to TRBJ1-2; 9 positions agree with TRBD1. The junction had 10 bases not matched to a gene; V was cut back by 4 bases and J by 4 bases. The length of the CDR3 is 15 residues. The V gene's germline CDR1 is SQVTM and CDR2 ANQGSEA. Here the CDR3 reads CSVGTGGQTPYGYTF. CDR3 nucleotides: TGCAGCGTTGGAACAGGGGGCCAAACCCCCTATGGCTACACCTTC.

This rearrangement joins TRBV5-4 to TRBJ1-1; D unclear. Germline assignment: CDR1 SGHNT and CDR2 YYREEE (reference sequence). This CDR3 region has 14 residues. The V gene lost 4 bases and the J gene lost 1 base, with 11 bases spanning the gap. This CDR3 reads CASSQGFRNTEAFF. The DNA for the CDR3 is TGTGCCAGCAGCCAAGGCTTTAGGAACACTGAAGCTTTCTTT.

The chain has TRBV13 and TRBJ1-1; D uncertain. V lost 8 bases and J 7 bases, leaving 20 bases between the germline ends. In germline, CDR1 is PRHDT, CDR2 FYEKMQ (reference sequence). This CDR3 spans 14 amino acids. CDR3 sequence: CASVEGATSFEAFF. In DNA form, the CDR3 reads TGTGCCAGCGTGGAGGGCGCGACGAGTTTTGAAGCTTTCTTT.

This clone was seen a single time. CDR3 in amino acids: CASSYGQRVGEQYF. The CDR3 nucleotides read TGTGCCAGCAGCTACGGACAAAGGGTAGGCGAGCAGTACTTC. The chain combines TRBV5-6 with TRBJ2-7; the D gene is possibly TRBD1 (5 bases). The CDR3 loop spans 14 amino acids. Trimming took 3 bases from V and 6 from J, leaving 16 bases between them. Looked up from germline, CDR1 is SGHDT and CDR2 is YYEEEE.

The rearrangement joins TRBV7-9 to TRBJ2-3; TRBD1 or TRBD2 may be the D gene (6 bases each). Trimming removed 5 bases at V and 6 bases at J, with 12 bases between. The CDR3 contains 13 residues. In germline, CDR1 is SEHNR, CDR2 FQNEAQ (reference sequence). Written as DNA, the CDR3 is TGTGCCAGCAGCCTCCCGGGGGCGGATACGCAGTATTTT. Protein sequence: CASSLPGADTQYF.

This chain links TRBV25-1 with TRBJ2-3; D uncertain. The CDR3 sequence is 14 residues long. The V and J ends lost 5 bases and 2 bases respectively, with 11 bases between them. Germline CDR1 MGHDK, CDR2 SYGVNS. As DNA, the CDR3 is TGTGCCAGCAGTCGCATGGGTGACACAGATACGCAGTATTTT. It specifies CASSRMGDTDTQYF.

The CDR3 here is CAWSTGSSYEQYF. The DNA of the CDR3 is TGTGCCTGGTCTACAGGGAGCTCCTACGAGCAGTACTTC. The gene calls are TRBV30 and TRBJ2-7, with D possibly being TRBD1 (6 bases). CDR3 length equals 13 residues. The germline V and J ends were trimmed by 5 bases and 0 bases, with 11 bases remaining between them. The germline CDR1 and CDR2 sequences are GTSNPN and SVGIG (reference sequence).